This TCR beta chain was documented in a study of blood T cell repertoires in COVID-19. Study-level information: COVID-19 samples from acute and convalescent phases originated in the United States, Italy and Spain. PBMCs, B-cell-depleted T cells, or T cells were the source of the cDNA or gDNA that made up the material.

V gave up 5 bases and J gave up 4 bases; unmatched junction bases: 10. The CDR3 consists of 16 residues. CDR1 and CDR2 from the germline V gene are SGHNT and YYREEE (reference sequence). In assigning cohorts, the study relied on participant-reported clinical history. Generated by immunoSEQ multiplex PCR, the TCRdb table keeps only in-frame clones and is missing some. The repertoire holds under 200,000 clones, with approximately 90% as singletons. J is TRBJ2-1 and V is TRBV5-4; 9 nucleotides align to TRBD1. The source is a woman aged 40 to 50 in a cohort exposed to, infected with or recovered from COVID-19 (not recorded which). Source material: PBMCs or T cells enriched from blood (not recorded which). This chain's CDR3 is CASRTRDRVGYNEQFF. The CDR3 bases are TGTGCCAGCAGAACGAGGGACAGGGTAGGATACAATGAGCAGTTCTTC.